Below are 6 T cell receptor beta chains sequenced from a single sample in a study of graft-versus-host responses after intestinal transplantation. Repertoires were generated with immunoSEQ multiplex PCR, while TCRdb's copy carries only in-frame clones and drops some. The repertoire includes approximately 86,000 clones, roughly nine tenths of them detected once, and over 0.095% sits in the top ten. What these receptors recognize is not known. The specimen comprised unstimulated CD4+ T cells sorted from spleen or lymph node cells, sampled before intestinal transplant. Receptors were obtained from a human donor who received an intestinal transplant.

V usage is TRBV5-1 and J usage is TRBJ2-4, with TRBD1 matching over 10 bases. This CDR3 comprises 15 residues. V shed 0 bases, J shed 9 bases, and the junction held 6 bases outside the gene matches. Germline V gene data show CDR1 as SGHRS and CDR2 as YFSETQ. In DNA, the CDR3 is TGCGCCAGCAGCTTGGGACAGGGGGCGAGGGGCATTCAGTACTTC. This codes for CASSLGQGARGIQYF.

This clone was counted once. This chain links TRBV7-9 with TRBJ1-2; 7 bases are a match to TRBD1. This CDR3 is 17 amino acids long. Germline V gives CDR1 SEHNR, CDR2 FQNEAQ (reference sequence). V gave up 2 bases and J gave up 3 bases; unmatched junction bases: 12. The CDR3 region has the DNA TGTGCCAGCAGCTTAAGGTCGGGTGCGCAGGGGGACTATGGCTACACCTTC. As protein: CASSLRSGAQGDYGYTF.

V gene TRBV10-3 combines with J gene TRBJ2-6, with D possibly being TRBD1 (5 bases). Germline V gene lookup returns CDR1 ENHRY and CDR2 SYGVKD. Trimming pared 5 bases from V and 1 base from J, leaving 12 bases between. The CDR3 covers 16 residues. CDR3 residues: CAISNLTGSGANVLTF. The CDR3 coding sequence is TGTGCCATCAGTAATCTTACAGGATCTGGGGCCAACGTCCTGACTTTC.

This sequence joins TRBV7-9 and TRBJ1-3; D is possibly TRBD1 (6 bases). V dropped 0 bases and J dropped 2 bases, with 14 bases sitting between them. There are 17 residues in the CDR3. Per the germline V gene, CDR1 is SEHNR and CDR2 is FQNEAQ (reference sequence). The CDR3 DNA follows: TGTGCCAGCAGCTTAGCCCTCCCACAGGGAGCTGGAAACACCATATATTTT. Amino acid sequence: CASSLALPQGAGNTIYF.

The genes are TRBV30 and TRBJ2-7; 8 nucleotides align to TRBD1. Germline V lookup: CDR1 GTSNPN, CDR2 SVGIG (reference sequence). J lost 6 bases, V lost 3 bases, and 16 bases had no gene match. This CDR3 has 16 residues. In DNA, the CDR3 is TGTGCCTGGAGCCAAGACAGGGGCTCCATCGGGGGCGAGCAGTACTTC. This gives the protein CAWSQDRGSIGGEQYF.

The gene calls are TRBV25-1 and TRBJ2-3; 14 bases align to TRBD2. This CDR3 contains 16 residues. The V gene's germline CDR1 is MGHDK and CDR2 SYGVNS. J lost 6 bases, V lost 4 bases, and 6 bases had no gene match. The CDR3 nucleotides read TGTGCCAGCAGTGGGACTAGCGGGGGGCCATTTGATACGCAGTATTTT. The encoded protein is CASSGTSGGPFDTQYF. Full variable domain (rest looked up from reference TRBV25-1 and TRBJ2-3): EADIYQTPRYLVIGTGKKITLECSQTMGHDKMYWYQQDPGMELHLIHYSYGVNSTEKGDLSSESTVSRIRTEHFPLTLESARPSHTSQYLCASSGTSGGPFDTQYFGPGTRLTVL.